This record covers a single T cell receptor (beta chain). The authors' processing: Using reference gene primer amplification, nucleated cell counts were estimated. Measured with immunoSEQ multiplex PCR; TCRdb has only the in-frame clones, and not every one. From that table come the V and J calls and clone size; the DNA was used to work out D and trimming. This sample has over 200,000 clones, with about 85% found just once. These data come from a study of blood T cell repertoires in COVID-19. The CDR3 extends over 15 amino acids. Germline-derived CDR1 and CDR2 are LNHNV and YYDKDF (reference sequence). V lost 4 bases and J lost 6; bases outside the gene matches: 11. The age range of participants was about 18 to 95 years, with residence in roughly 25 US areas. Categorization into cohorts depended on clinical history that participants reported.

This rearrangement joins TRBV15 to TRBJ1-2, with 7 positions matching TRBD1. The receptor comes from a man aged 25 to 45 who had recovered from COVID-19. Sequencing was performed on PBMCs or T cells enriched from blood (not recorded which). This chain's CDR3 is CATSTGTVGMDGYTF. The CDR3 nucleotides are TGTGCCACCAGCACCGGGACAGTGGGAATGGATGGCTACACCTTC.